A single sample is the source of the 25 T cell receptor beta chains below, sequenced in a study of blood T cell repertoires in COVID-19 (dated by TCRdb to the early 2020s). Receptors were amplified or captured by the immunoSEQ multiplex PCR assay. TCRdb obtained this table from immuneACCESS and retained in-frame rearrangements with V and J assigned. These tables miss some clones; where compared with another copy, unresolved V genes account for less than half of the shortfall, and the remainder is unexplained. The sample table holds approximately 180,000 clones, of which around nine tenths were seen once. Clones ranked in the top ten supply roughly 5.6% of the sample. Sequenced sample: peripheral blood. These receptors all come from a man aged 35-49 years with active or convalescent COVID-19.

The sample holds a few counts of this clone. The limits of the CDR3 on the DNA are not certain, so only TCRdb's listed CDR3 is given. The chain employs TRBV5-6 and TRBJ1-6; the D call of TRBD1 is as the table states it, not checked on the DNA. Germline V gives CDR1 SGHDT, CDR2 YYEEEE. The CDR3 length is 16 residues, termini included. CDR3 protein: CASSILDRALDPPLHF.

V gene TRBV19 combines with J gene TRBJ1-1; the D is unclear. This CDR3 region has 13 residues. V was trimmed by 3 bases and J by 11 bases, leaving 16 bases between them. Germline V CDR1 and CDR2: LNHDA, SQIVND (reference sequence). This CDR3 reads CASSISFGITAFF. CDR3 coding DNA: TGTGCCAGTAGTATTAGTTTCGGTATTACGGCTTTCTTT.

V usage is TRBV7-6 and J usage is TRBJ2-3; TRBD2 agrees at 11 bases. The CDR3 extends over 16 amino acids. CDR1 is SGHVS and CDR2 is FNYEAQ in the germline V gene. V shed 3 bases, J shed 2 bases, and the junction held 4 bases outside the gene matches. The CDR3 DNA follows: TGTGCCAGCAGCTTCCTACTAGCGGGAGTCACAGATACGCAGTATTTT. Residues: CASSFLLAGVTDTQYF.

CDR3 DNA sequence: TGTGCCAGCAGCTTAAAGCGGGATGGCACAGATACGCAGTATTTT. Translating it yields CASSLKRDGTDTQYF. This chain uses TRBV7-8 with TRBJ2-3; TRBD2 matches at 7 bases. The CDR3 is 15 residues long. Germline lookup yields CDR1 SGHVS and CDR2 FQNEAQ. V lost 2 bases and J lost 1; bases outside the gene matches: 3. Drawing the rest from reference TRBV7-8 and TRBJ2-3, the complete variable domain is GAGVSQSPRYKVAKRGQDVALRCDPISGHVSLFWYQQALGQGPEFLTYFQNEAQLDKSGLPSDRFFAERPEGSVSTLKIQRTQQEDSAVYLCASSLKRDGTDTQYFGPGTRLTVL.

V and J are TRBV4-1 and TRBJ1-1; no clear D gene. Per the germline V gene, CDR1 is MGHRA and CDR2 is YSYEKL. The CDR3 consists of 15 residues. Trimming left V 0 bases short and J 6 bases short, with 14 bases between. The CDR3 loop reads CASSQDRAGSPEAFF. In DNA, the CDR3 is TGCGCCAGCAGCCAAGATAGGGCGGGGAGCCCTGAAGCTTTCTTT.

CDR3 sequence (DNA): TGCGCCAGCATGCGTGGGGCCTCCCAGCAAACAGATACGCAGTATTTT. It specifies CASMRGASQQTDTQYF. This sequence joins TRBV5-1 and TRBJ2-3; possibly TRBD1 for D (5 bases). The CDR3 consists of 16 residues. Trimming removed 6 bases at V and 3 bases at J, with 20 bases between. Germline V CDR1 and CDR2: SGHRS, YFSETQ.

The genes are TRBV28 and TRBJ1-4; 9 nucleotides agree with TRBD1. From germline, CDR1 is MDHEN and CDR2 SYDVKM. The CDR3 sequence is 16 residues long. Germline trimming cut 7 bases from V and 10 bases from J; bases unmatched to any gene: 16. CDR3 nucleotide sequence: TGTGCCAGCACCCCAAGCGTTGTGGGACAGGGAGGAAAACTGTTTTTT. Translated, it gives CASTPSVVGQGGKLFF.

The chain links TRBV27 to TRBJ2-3; 12 bases align to TRBD2. The length of the CDR3 is 18 residues. Trimming removed 5 bases from V and 5 bases from J; junction bases left unmatched: 14. Germline-derived CDR1 and CDR2 are MNHEY and SMNVEV (reference sequence). CDR3 protein: CASSPHLTSGGQRDTQYF. The DNA of the CDR3 is TGTGCCAGCAGTCCGCATCTTACTAGCGGGGGGCAAAGAGATACGCAGTATTTT.

The CDR3 loop reads CASSPTGTYGYTF. In DNA form, the CDR3 reads TGTGCCAGCAGCCCGACAGGGACGTATGGCTACACCTTC. The genes are TRBV27 and TRBJ1-2; 7 nucleotides match TRBD1. V lost 6 bases, J lost 5 bases, and 6 bases stayed unmatched. This CDR3 has 13 residues. CDR1 is MNHEY and CDR2 is SMNVEV in the germline V gene (reference sequence).

This rearrangement joins TRBV21-1 to TRBJ1-6; the table gives TRBD1 as D, unverified against the DNA. TRBV21-1 has pseudogene status. There are 16 residues in the CDR3. The CDR3 DNA is TGTGCCAGCAGTCCTCTCAGGGTAGCCGAAAAAAAAATACTCCACTTT. It is translated as CASSPLRVAEKKILHF.

This chain uses TRBV7-8 with TRBJ1-6; 8 bases align to TRBD1. This CDR3 has 17 residues. V trimming: 5 bases; J trimming: 10 bases; junction bases outside the gene matches: 16. CDR1 is SGHVS and CDR2 is FQNEAQ in the germline V gene. This CDR3 is CASSLPGQGAPGSPLHF. As DNA, the CDR3 is TGTGCCAGCAGCCTACCCGGACAGGGAGCCCCGGGGTCACCCCTCCACTTT. Filled out from reference TRBV7-8 and TRBJ1-6, the complete variable domain reads GAGVSQSPRYKVAKRGQDVALRCDPISGHVSLFWYQQALGQGPEFLTYFQNEAQLDKSGLPSDRFFAERPEGSVSTLKIQRTQQEDSAVYLCASSLPGQGAPGSPLHFGNGTRLTVT.

This sequence joins TRBV12-3 or TRBV12-4 and TRBJ2-7; possible D gene TRBD2, 6 bases. CDR3 length: 13 amino acids. V lost 5 bases to trimming and J lost 7 bases, with 15 bases between them. CDR3 sequence reads: CASSAGSRGEQYF. CDR3 in DNA: TGTGCCAGCAGTGCCGGGTCCCGGGGGGAGCAGTACTTC.

This clone was observed once. The V gene is TRBV18, the J gene TRBJ2-5; TRBD1 might be the D (5 bases). Germline values: CDR1 KGHSH, CDR2 LQKENI. V lost 2 bases and J 0 bases, leaving 7 bases between the germline ends. The CDR3 is 14 amino acids. Here the CDR3 DNA reads TGTGCCAGCTCACCATCAGGGAACCAAGAGACCCAGTACTTC. Protein: CASSPSGNQETQYF.

The rearrangement uses TRBV11-3 and TRBJ2-3, with a tentative D call TRBD2 (5 bases). The CDR3 loop spans 17 amino acids. Per germline, CDR1 SGHNT and CDR2 YENEEA. V lost 1 base, J lost 0 bases, and 14 bases lay in between. CDR3 bases: TGTGCCAGCAGCTTAGTTGTGTCAGCGGCTAGCACAGATACGCAGTATTTT. This gives the protein CASSLVVSAASTDTQYF.

CDR3 in DNA: TGCGCCAGCAGCTTCGGACAGGGGGGCTATGGCTACACCTTC. Amino acids: CASSFGQGGYGYTF. The chain is built from TRBV5-1 and TRBJ1-2; 10 bases are a match to TRBD1. Germline CDR1 SGHRS, CDR2 YFSETQ. The CDR3 extends over 14 amino acids. V lost 2 bases, J lost 4 bases, and 2 bases stayed unmatched.

CDR3: CASSLRGLAGFNEQFF. The CDR3 nucleotides are TGTGCCAGCAGCCTGAGGGGACTAGCGGGTTTCAATGAGCAGTTCTTC. J is TRBJ2-1 and V is TRBV6-6, with 12 bases that match TRBD2. Germline lookup yields CDR1 MNHNY and CDR2 SVGAGI (reference sequence). The CDR3 is 16 amino acids. V lost 6 bases to trimming and J lost 6 bases; unmatched junction nucleotides: 9.

The V call is TRBV27, the J call TRBJ2-1, with 8 nucleotides matching TRBD2. Germline CDR1 reads MNHEY; CDR2 reads SMNVEV (reference sequence). Trimming took 3 bases from V and 7 from J; bases not matched to a gene: 11. The CDR3 contains 16 residues. This CDR3 is CASSFFSRGASNEQFF. In DNA form, the CDR3 reads TGTGCCAGCAGTTTCTTTTCGCGGGGGGCCTCAAATGAGCAGTTCTTC.

The chain has TRBV6-6 and TRBJ1-1; the D gene is possibly TRBD1 (6 bases). CDR1 is MNHNY and CDR2 is SVGAGI in the germline V gene (reference sequence). The CDR3 spans 17 residues. V was cut by 5 bases and J by 4 bases, with 23 bases left in between. The CDR3 spells CASSPNSFQGLFTEAFF. CDR3 sequence (DNA): TGTGCCAGCAGTCCTAATAGCTTTCAGGGGCTGTTCACTGAAGCTTTCTTT.

The rearrangement joins TRBV18 to TRBJ1-2, with D possibly TRBD1 on 5 matching bases. Germline CDR1 reads KGHSH; CDR2 reads LQKENI. The V and J ends lost 0 bases and 3 bases respectively, with 8 bases between them. The CDR3 is made up of 14 amino acids. The CDR3 coding sequence is TGTGCCAGCTCACCACCGGCCAGGGACTATGGCTACACCTTC. Its translation: CASSPPARDYGYTF.

V usage is TRBV19 and J usage is TRBJ1-4; 9 positions agree with TRBD1. Trimming removed 5 bases from V and 8 bases from J; junction bases left unmatched: 9. This CDR3 spans 15 amino acids. Per germline, CDR1 LNHDA and CDR2 SQIVND (reference sequence). This chain's CDR3 is CASSPAGTGREKLFF. CDR3 DNA sequence: TGTGCCAGTAGTCCCGCCGGGACAGGGCGAGAAAAACTGTTTTTT.

The chain uses TRBV29-1 and TRBJ2-3; a weak D match, TRBD2 (7 bases). In germline, CDR1 is SQVTM, CDR2 ANQGSEA. Trimming took off 8 bases at V and 1 base at J, with 19 bases between the two ends. The CDR3 spans 15 residues. CDR3: CSTSRGGAGTDTQYF. The CDR3 DNA reads as TGCAGCACTTCTAGGGGGGGGGCTGGCACAGATACGCAGTATTTT.

The chain couples TRBV27 to TRBJ2-2, with TRBD1 identical over 7 bases. The CDR3 extends over 16 amino acids. V was pared by 6 bases and J by 9 bases, with 16 bases of the junction left unmatched. The germline CDR1 and CDR2 sequences are MNHEY and SMNVEV (reference sequence). In DNA, the CDR3 is TGTGCCAGCAGAAAAACAGGGGCCCGGGGAGCTCGGGAGCTGTTTTTT. This encodes CASRKTGARGARELFF.

The V call is TRBV28, the J call TRBJ1-5, with a weak D call TRBD1 (6 bases). Trimming left V 3 bases short and J 7 bases short, with 13 bases between. The CDR3 is 14 amino acids. Germline V gives CDR1 MDHEN, CDR2 SYDVKM. Here the CDR3 DNA reads TGTGCCAGCAGTTTTCTGGACAGTGGGCAGCCCCAGCATTTT. This encodes CASSFLDSGQPQHF.

The rearrangement uses TRBV3-1 (or the pseudogene TRBV3-2) and TRBJ1-4, with 7 nucleotides matching TRBD1. This CDR3 contains 15 residues. The ends lost 5 bases at V and 4 bases at J; junction bases unmatched: 7. Germline values: CDR1 LGHDT, CDR2 YNNKEL (reference sequence). The CDR3 bases are TGTGCCAGCAGCGTCGGACAGGCGAATAATGAAAAACTGTTTTTT. It encodes CASSVGQANNEKLFF.

This clone has just one count. The rearrangement links TRBV6-2 or TRBV6-3 to TRBJ1-6; no reliable D call. Germline V CDR1 and CDR2: MNHEY, SVGEGT. The CDR3 extends over 17 amino acids. Trimming shortened V by 4 bases and J by 0 bases, and 13 bases separated the two germline ends. CDR3 sequence (DNA): TGTGCCAGCAGTTCAAATCAGGCCGGCTCCTATAATTCACCCCTCCACTTT. Protein: CASSSNQAGSYNSPLHF.